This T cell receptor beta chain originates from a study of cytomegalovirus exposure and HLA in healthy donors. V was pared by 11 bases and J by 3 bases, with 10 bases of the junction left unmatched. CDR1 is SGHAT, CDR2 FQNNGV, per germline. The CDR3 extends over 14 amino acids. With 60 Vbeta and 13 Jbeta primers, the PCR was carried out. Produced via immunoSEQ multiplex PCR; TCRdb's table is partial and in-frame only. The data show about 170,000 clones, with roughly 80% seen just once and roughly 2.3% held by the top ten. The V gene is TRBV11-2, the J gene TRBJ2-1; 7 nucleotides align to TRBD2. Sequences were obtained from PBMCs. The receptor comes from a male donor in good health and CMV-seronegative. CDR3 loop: CAGGIGGSYNEQFF. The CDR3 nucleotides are TGTGCCGGGGGGATTGGCGGGAGCTACAATGAGCAGTTCTTC.